This entry concerns a single T cell receptor (beta chain). Its specificity is unknown. This sample was included in a study of blood T cells in healthy people across ages. Notes on the study in general: For the donors, CMV status was unknown and possibly confounded expanded clonotype changes. Correlation between TCR beta diversity and naive T cell percentage was strong. As age increased, TCR beta diversity per million T cells fell in a roughly linear fashion.

Sample-barcoded 5' priming and a J-beta primer mix drove a second PCR of roughly 6 to 12 cycles. TCRdb processed the 5' RACE reads anew with MiXCR; each CDR3 protein has one entry. In the table there are approximately 940,000 distinct CDR3 sequences, roughly 48% of which are singletons. Germline loops: CDR1 SGHTA, CDR2 FQGNSA. This CDR3 region has 15 residues. The ends lost 5 bases at V and 5 bases at J; junction bases unmatched: 8. The sequence came from a man younger than 40 in good health. The chain couples TRBV7-2 to TRBJ1-2, with 10 bases identical to TRBD1. The sequenced sample was blood. Written as DNA, the CDR3 is TGTGCCAGCAGCCCTGACAGGGGGCCGGTTTATGGCTACACCTTC. Translating it yields CASSPDRGPVYGYTF.